Given below is one T cell receptor (beta chain) in context. In the original processing: Reference gene primer amplification gave nucleated cell count estimates. Sequencing was performed with immunoSEQ multiplex PCR; in TCRdb, only in-frame clones are kept and a portion is missing. That table gives V, J and clone size, and the DNA gave D and trimming. The sample holds around 58,000 clones; approximately 88% are singletons and the top ten take approximately 5.1%. These data are taken from a study of blood T cell repertoires in COVID-19. Across the whole study: Samples representing acute and convalescent COVID-19 were sourced from the United States, Italy and Spain. The analysed material was cDNA or gDNA that came from T cells, B-cell-depleted T cells, or PBMCs.

CDR3 length equals 16 residues. V lost 7 bases and J 1 base, leaving 14 bases between the germline ends. The germline V gene encodes CDR1 SNHLY and CDR2 FYNNEI. This sequence originates from a human donor in a cohort sampled during active COVID-19. The chain is built from TRBV2 and TRBJ2-6; D may be TRBD2 (6 bases). What was sequenced was peripheral blood. CDR3 bases: TGTGCCAGCACCTCAAGGAGGGGATCTGGGGCCAACGTCCTGACTTTC. This translates into CASTSRRGSGANVLTF.